What follows describes a single T cell receptor beta chain. Its antigen is not known. The primer mix had 52 TRBV and 13 TRBJ primers. The protocol was immunoSEQ multiplex PCR, while the TCRdb copy is restricted to in-frame clones and leaves out a portion. The data hold about 28,000 clones, with around 92% observed a single time. The sample comes from a study of regulatory T cells. Autoimmunity was present in every CD3G-deficient patient, worse in two. Patients, 2 to 39 years old, had expanded memory T-cell proportions. Sorting split CD4+ cells into CD25-high CD127-low Tregs and CD25-low CD127-high conventional T cells. Whole-study findings and limits: Hydrophobic residues at CDR3 positions 6 and 7 were enriched in conventional CD4+ T cells of CD3G-deficient patients. Skewed V and J usage and few unique V-J pairs marked patient repertoires, most in Tregs.

The CDR3 consists of 17 residues. CDR1 and CDR2 from the germline V gene are SEHNR and FQNEAQ (reference sequence). V dropped 1 base and J dropped 4; count of bases not matched to a gene: 12. Sequencing was done on a sample of conventional CD4+ T cells sorted from blood. The chain recombines TRBV7-9 with TRBJ2-5; 7 positions agree with TRBD2. The sequence was collected from a person between 18 and 35 years old with CD3G deficiency. The CDR3 DNA reads TGTGCCAGCAGCTTAGGGGCGGGAGTCGGGTCGAGAGAGACCCAGTACTTC. This gives the protein CASSLGAGVGSRETQYF. The full variable domain, rest sourced from reference TRBV7-9 and TRBJ2-5, is DTGVSQNPRHKITKRGQNVTFRCDPISEHNRLYWYRQTLGQGPEFLTYFQNEAQLEKSRLLSDRFSAERPKGSFSTLEIQRTEQGDSAMYLCASSLGAGVGSRETQYFGPGTRLLVL.